This TCR beta chain was found in a study of blood T cell repertoires in COVID-19. Study context: There were acute and convalescent COVID-19 samples, and they came from the United States, Italy and Spain. PBMCs, B-cell-depleted T cells, or T cells provided the cDNA or gDNA that made up the material.

Authors' processing steps: It was from reference gene primer amplification that nucleated cell counts were estimated. Generated by immunoSEQ multiplex PCR, the TCRdb table keeps only in-frame clones and is missing some. The V and J calls and clone size are taken from that table; D and trimming were inferred from the DNA. Found here are around 200,000 clones, about 88% of them singletons; the top ten hold around 1.1%. This CDR3 spans 14 amino acids. Germline assignment: CDR1 MGHDK and CDR2 SYGVNS. V was clipped by 1 base and J by 1 base, with 7 bases between them. The gene calls are TRBV25-1 and TRBJ2-5; D gene unclear. The sequencing input was peripheral blood. The receptor was isolated from a man aged 25-45 years with acute or convalescent COVID-19. The CDR3 DNA sequence: TGTGCCAGCAGTGAATTATTAATCCAAGAGACCCAGTACTTC. Encoded protein: CASSELLIQETQYF.